This entry lists 2 T cell receptor beta chains sequenced from one sample in a study of sequential checkpoint blockade in melanoma. The treatment denotes: randomized to nivolumab then ipilimumab (arm A) or the reverse (arm B). Assay: immunoSEQ multiplex PCR; the TCRdb copy retains only in-frame clones and omits some. The sample yields hundreds of clones, roughly 25% seen once. The sample consisted of tumor tissue (inferred from file names), taken from a patient given nivolumab and ipilimumab in sequence. The receptors derive from a human donor with melanoma.

By its share, this clone is medium-sized. The chain uses TRBV7-6 and TRBJ2-7, with 11 bases aligning to TRBD2. Trimming took 7 bases from V and 4 from J; bases not matched to a gene: 6. The CDR3 is 14 amino acids. Looked up from germline, CDR1 is SGHVS and CDR2 is FNYEAQ. The CDR3 sequence: CASKSTSGEYEQYF. The CDR3 nucleotides are TGTGCCAGCAAATCGACTAGCGGGGAGTACGAGCAGTACTTC.

This clone is classed as medium-sized. The rearrangement uses TRBV6-8 and TRBJ2-7; tentatively, D is TRBD2 (7 bases). CDR3 length equals 15 residues. Trimming took 7 bases from V and 0 from J, leaving 16 bases between them. The V gene's germline CDR1 is MNHGY and CDR2 SAAAGT. The CDR3: CASTGRGGGSYEQYF. The CDR3 bases are TGTGCCAGCACCGGAAGGGGGGGTGGCTCCTACGAGCAGTACTTC.